These 2 T cell receptor beta chains came from one sample sequenced in a study of T cell responses to AZD1222 COVID-19 vaccine. Clones were read by immunoSEQ multiplex PCR, and TCRdb kept only the in-frame ones, dropping some. The sample has roughly 190,000 clones; approximately 95% are singletons. The sample here was peripheral blood, taken on day 0 of AZD1222 vaccination. These receptors were taken from an adult in good health.

The CDR3 region has the DNA TGCGCCAGCAAATGGGGGACCGGGGAGCTGTTTTTT. Its translation is CASKWGTGELFF. This rearrangement joins TRBV5-1 to TRBJ2-2, with D perhaps assigned TRBD1 or TRBD2 (5 bases each). V dropped 6 bases and J dropped 5 bases, with 8 bases sitting between them. This CDR3 has 12 amino acids. The germline CDR1 and CDR2 sequences are SGHRS and YFSETQ.

V gene TRBV7-9 combines with J gene TRBJ1-2; a weak D match, TRBD1 (6 bases). With 5 bases removed from V and 5 bases from J, the gap between germline ends came to 9 bases. The CDR3 runs 12 residues. In germline, CDR1 is SEHNR, CDR2 FQNEAQ (reference sequence). The CDR3 nucleotides are TGTGCCAGCAGCACGAGGGGGTATGGCTACACCTTC. It is translated as CASSTRGYGYTF.